This T cell receptor (beta chain) appears in the sequencing data of a study of spatial heterogeneity in lung cancer. Overall study findings and caveats: Expanded tumor TCRs that were ubiquitous appeared in blood more at resection than follow-up.

This clonotype showed up just a few times. Its antigen is still unknown. This sample's time point: blood at routine non-recurrence follow-up after resection. In each case, whole RNA from tumor, nontumor lung or frozen PBMC was sequenced unsorted. In the library, each TCR cDNA molecule bore its own unique molecular identifier. Each CDR3 protein gets one entry after TCRdb re-called the 5' RACE reads with MiXCR. There are about 120,000 distinct CDR3 sequences in the sample; 9.5% to 15% occur only once, and around 17% lies in the top ten. This receptor was identified in a male donor with early-stage non-small cell lung cancer. The specimen comprised PBMCs, sampled at follow-up.

The chain's CDR3 is CASSEGGTQYF. The CDR3, as DNA: TGTGCCAGCAGCGAGGGGGGCACGCAGTATTTT. The V and J genes are TRBV12-3 or TRBV12-4 and TRBJ2-3; either TRBD1 or TRBD2 may fit D (6 bases each). Trimming cost V 6 bases and J 9 bases, with 10 bases left between them. CDR3 size: 11 residues.